The present T cell receptor (beta chain) was sequenced within a study of CD8 T cells in Susac syndrome. The authors reverse transcribed 0.5 to 1 ug RNA with random hexamers. One entry per CDR3 protein, called by TCRdb with MiXCR from the immunoSEQ multiplex PCR reads. The sample lists 150,000 or so distinct CDR3 sequences; 92% were seen once. The germline V gene encodes CDR1 DFQATT and CDR2 SNEGSKA (reference sequence). This CDR3 has 14 residues. The ends were cut back, 5 bases at V and 4 bases at J, with 15 bases in the middle. Study-level results: Regarding the TCR sequencing and HLA analysis, the study admitted that a relatively small number of individuals were involved.

Notes on this clonotype: Its antigen is undetermined.

The clonotype was recovered from a human donor in good health. The rearrangement joins TRBV20-1 to TRBJ1-5; perhaps TRBD1 as D (6 bases). Sequencing used CD4+ T cells from PBMCs. CDR3 DNA sequence: TGCAGTGCTCAGGGGACGATTATAAATCAGCCCCAGCATTTT. Residues: CSAQGTIINQPQHF.